This TCR beta chain was identified during a study of blood T cell repertoires in COVID-19. Across the study: The origin of the acute and convalescent COVID-19 samples was the United States, Italy and Spain. PBMCs, B-cell-depleted T cells, or T cells provided the cDNA or gDNA that made up the material.

The CDR3 covers 15 residues. From germline, CDR1 is LNHDA and CDR2 SQIVND (reference sequence). Trimming removed 3 bases at V and 8 bases at J, with 19 bases between. In the authors' methods: For nucleated cells, counts were estimated from reference gene primer amplification. Sequencing used immunoSEQ multiplex PCR; TCRdb keeps in-frame clones, though not all of them. For V, J and clone size, that table is used; D and trimming come from the DNA. The table shows about 670,000 clones, with 75% to 90% occurring only once. This chain connects TRBV19 to TRBJ1-1, with D maybe TRBD1 (5 bases). This TCR came from a woman between 18 and 29 years old with acute or convalescent COVID-19. Material: peripheral blood. The CDR3 reads CASSMELWAGMEAFF. DNA for the CDR3: TGTGCCAGTAGTATGGAGTTGTGGGCAGGGATGGAAGCTTTCTTT.